A selection of T cell receptor beta chains follows, all from one sample in a study of shared clonotypes between healthy human individuals. The data were produced by immunoSEQ multiplex PCR, yet TCRdb's version contains in-frame clones alone and is incomplete. The sample holds millions of clones, 90% to 95% seen once. Sequenced: naive CD8+ T cells from PBMCs. The receptors come from a man younger than 30 in good health. Some clones in this sample may be carry-over from other donors' samples. The CDR3 runs from the conserved cysteine through the conserved F or W. A D gene is named only where the DNA matches it firmly. Clone sizes are given selectively: once, few, many, or a class where the clone is expanded.

j_gene | abundance | v_gene | d_gene | CDR3aa | CDR3nt
TRBJ2-4 | NA | TRBV5-1 | TRBD2 | CASAKFSGRAGDIQYF | TGCGCCAGCGCTAAATTTAGCGGGAGGGCCGGGGACATTCAGTACTTC
TRBJ1-5 | NA | TRBV28 | NA | CASIMGHLSNQPQHF | TGTGCCAGCATCATGGGGCACCTAAGCAATCAGCCCCAGCATTTT
TRBJ1-1 | NA | TRBV10-3 | TRBD1 | CAISEGTGGGTEAFF | TGTGCCATCAGTGAGGGGACAGGGGGCGGGACTGAAGCTTTCTTT
TRBJ2-1 | NA | TRBV7-9 | NA | CASSAAESSYNEQFF | TGTGCCAGCAGCGCAGCGGAGAGCTCCTACAATGAGCAGTTCTTC
TRBJ2-7 | NA | TRBV27 | TRBD2 | CASSWGLAGSYEQYF | TGTGCCAGCAGTTGGGGGCTAGCGGGGTCCTACGAGCAGTACTTC
TRBJ2-7 | NA | TRBV7-9 | NA | CASSSGHLTYEQYF | TGTGCCAGCAGCTCAGGACACCTAACCTACGAGCAGTACTTC
TRBJ2-5 | NA | TRBV7-3 | NA | CASSLGMGETQYF | TGTGCCAGCAGCTTAGGTATGGGCGAGACCCAGTACTTC
TRBJ2-2 | NA | TRBV5-6 | TRBD1 | CASSPQGAIAGELFF | TGTGCCAGCAGCCCCCAGGGGGCAATTGCCGGGGAGCTGTTTTTT
TRBJ2-3 | NA | TRBV27 | TRBD2 | CASSGLAAGTDTQYF | TGTGCCAGCAGTGGACTAGCAGCGGGCACAGATACGCAGTATTTT
TRBJ2-7 | NA | TRBV7-9 | NA | CASSLTTRAHEQYF | TGTGCCAGCAGCTTAACCACTAGGGCGCACGAGCAGTACTTC
TRBJ2-5 | NA | TRBV6-6 | TRBD1 | CASSYSGQQETQYF | TGTGCCAGCAGTTACTCGGGACAGCAAGAGACCCAGTACTTC
TRBJ2-2 | NA | TRBV4-3 | NA | CASSQGYRAGELFF | TGCGCCAGCAGCCAAGGTTACCGGGCCGGGGAGCTGTTTTTT
TRBJ1-1 | NA | TRBV15 | NA | CATSGRGDPEAFF | TGTGCCACCAGCGGTCGGGGCGATCCTGAAGCTTTCTTT
TRBJ2-5 | NA | TRBV28 | NA | CASQNGVNQETQYF | TGTGCCAGCCAAAATGGGGTAAACCAAGAGACCCAGTACTTC
TRBJ1-5 | NA | TRBV28 | NA | CASSSLVSRPQHF | TGTGCCAGCAGCTCGCTGGTCTCCAGGCCCCAGCATTTT
TRBJ1-1 | NA | TRBV19 | NA | CASSSLQGLNTEAFF | TGTGCCAGTAGTAGCCTACAGGGACTGAACACTGAAGCTTTCTTT
TRBJ2-5 | NA | TRBV7-9 | TRBD1 | CASSLGQGRQETQYF | TGTGCCAGCAGCCTCGGACAGGGGAGGCAAGAGACCCAGTACTTC
TRBJ2-1 | once | TRBV10-2 | NA | CASRKLTDYNEQFF | TGCGCCAGCAGGAAACTGACGGATTACAATGAGCAGTTCTTC
TRBJ1-1 | NA | TRBV10-3 | TRBD1 | CAMGQGRGTEAFF | TGTGCCATGGGACAGGGGAGGGGCACTGAAGCTTTCTTT
TRBJ2-7 | NA | TRBV7-6 | NA | CASSSSGSGTYEQYF | TGTGCCAGCAGCTCCAGTGGTAGCGGAACCTACGAGCAGTACTTC
TRBJ2-5 | NA | TRBV19 | TRBD1 | CAVGTGQETQYF | TGTGCCGTAGGGACAGGCCAAGAGACCCAGTACTTC
TRBJ2-5 | once | TRBV7-9 | NA | CASSRGGETQYF | TGTGCCAGCAGCCGCGGAGGAGAGACCCAGTACTTC
TRBJ2-5 | NA | TRBV29-1 | NA | CSVGAGGETQYF | TGCAGCGTTGGGGCGGGTGGGGAGACCCAGTACTTC
TRBJ2-7 | NA | TRBV6-1 | NA | CASSERVRSSYEQYF | TGTGCCAGCAGTGAACGTGTCAGGAGCTCCTACGAGCAGTACTTC
TRBJ2-1 | NA | TRBV27 | NA | CASSLSGGAYNEQFF | TGTGCCAGCAGTTTATCTGGCGGGGCCTACAATGAGCAGTTCTTC
TRBJ2-1 | NA | TRBV11-3 | NA | CASGLGTGNEQFF | TGTGCCAGCGGCTTAGGGACGGGAAATGAGCAGTTCTTC
TRBJ2-7 | NA | TRBV5-1 | NA | CASSSNPQGRAHPYEQYF | TGCGCCAGCAGCTCGAACCCCCAGGGGAGGGCTCATCCCTACGAGCAGTACTTC
TRBJ1-2 | NA | TRBV28 | NA | CASSSNNNYGYTF | TGTGCCAGCAGTTCCAACAATAACTATGGCTACACCTTC
TRBJ1-2 | NA | TRBV19 | TRBD1 | CASLGTGDRGDYGYTF | TGTGCCAGCCTTGGGACAGGGGACCGAGGAGACTATGGCTACACCTTC
TRBJ1-3 | NA | TRBV7-9 | TRBD1 | CASSLTGETGNTIYF | TGTGCCAGCAGCTTAACAGGGGAAACTGGAAACACCATATATTTT
TRBJ2-2 | NA | TRBV5-1 | TRBD1 | CAGSRLPGQGNTGELFF | TGCGCCGGCAGCCGGCTACCGGGACAGGGGAACACCGGGGAGCTGTTTTTT
TRBJ2-7 | NA | TRBV15 | TRBD2 | CATSPSGTYEQYF | TGTGCCACCTCTCCTAGCGGGACCTACGAGCAGTACTTC
TRBJ2-3 | NA | TRBV5-8 | NA | CASSPHGGNSGDTQYF | TGTGCCAGCAGCCCCCACGGCGGGAACAGTGGAGATACGCAGTATTTT
TRBJ1-1 | NA | TRBV6-5 | TRBD1 | CASSLSWRTGDTAFF | TGTGCCAGCAGCTTATCGTGGCGGACAGGGGACACGGCTTTCTTT
TRBJ2-2 | NA | TRBV29-1 | NA | CSGRLAGELFF | TGCAGCGGGCGACTAGCCGGGGAGCTGTTTTTT
TRBJ1-5 | NA | TRBV7-9 | NA | CASSRTGSNQPQHF | TGTGCCAGCAGCCGCACTGGTAGCAATCAGCCCCAGCATTTT
TRBJ1-1 | few | TRBV7-9 | NA | CASSGLQGPNTEAFF | TGTGCCAGCAGCGGCCTACAGGGACCGAACACTGAAGCTTTCTTT
TRBJ2-7 | NA | TRBV11-2 | NA | CASSHYRRSSYEQYF | TGTGCCAGCAGCCATTATCGCCGGAGTTCCTACGAGCAGTACTTC
TRBJ1-4 | NA | TRBV13 | NA | CASSLRISLETNEKLFF | TGTGCCAGCAGCTTGAGGATTAGCCTGGAAACTAATGAAAAACTGTTTTTT